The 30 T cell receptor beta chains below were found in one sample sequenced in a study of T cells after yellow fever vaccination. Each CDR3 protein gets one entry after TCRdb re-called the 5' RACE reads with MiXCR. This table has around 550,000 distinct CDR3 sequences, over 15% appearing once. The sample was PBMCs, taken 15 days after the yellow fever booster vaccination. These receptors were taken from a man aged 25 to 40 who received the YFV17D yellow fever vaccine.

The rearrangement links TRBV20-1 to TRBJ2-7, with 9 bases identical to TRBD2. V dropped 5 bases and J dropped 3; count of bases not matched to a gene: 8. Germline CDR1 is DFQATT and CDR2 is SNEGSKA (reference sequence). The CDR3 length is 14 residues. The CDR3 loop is CSARTGTSFYEQYF. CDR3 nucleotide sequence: TGCAGTGCTCGCACCGGGACTAGCTTCTACGAGCAGTACTTC.

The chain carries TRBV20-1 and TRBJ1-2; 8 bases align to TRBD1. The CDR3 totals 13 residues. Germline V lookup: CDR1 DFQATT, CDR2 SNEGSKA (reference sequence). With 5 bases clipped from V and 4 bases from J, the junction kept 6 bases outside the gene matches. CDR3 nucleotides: TGCAGTGCTGTAGGACAGGGATCCTATGGCTACACCTTC. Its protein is CSAVGQGSYGYTF.

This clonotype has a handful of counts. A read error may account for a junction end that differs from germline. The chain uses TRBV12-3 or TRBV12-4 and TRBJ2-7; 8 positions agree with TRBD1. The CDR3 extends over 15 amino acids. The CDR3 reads CASSPNPWTGPESSF. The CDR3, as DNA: TGTGCCAGCAGTCCTAACCCATGGACAGGGCCGGAATCGTCCTTC.

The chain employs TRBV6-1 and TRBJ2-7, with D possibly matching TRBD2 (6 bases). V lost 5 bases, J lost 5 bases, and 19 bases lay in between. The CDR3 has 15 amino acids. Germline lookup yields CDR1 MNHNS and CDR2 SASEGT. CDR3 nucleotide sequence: TGTGCCAGCAGTCCTACTAGCTCGCCAACCCACGAGCAGTACTTC. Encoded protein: CASSPTSSPTHEQYF.

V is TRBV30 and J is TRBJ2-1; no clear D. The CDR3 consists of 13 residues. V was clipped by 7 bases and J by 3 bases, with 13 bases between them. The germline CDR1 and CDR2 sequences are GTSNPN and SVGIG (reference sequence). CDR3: CASGTSNYNEQFF. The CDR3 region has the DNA TGTGCCTCAGGCACCTCTAACTACAATGAGCAGTTCTTC.

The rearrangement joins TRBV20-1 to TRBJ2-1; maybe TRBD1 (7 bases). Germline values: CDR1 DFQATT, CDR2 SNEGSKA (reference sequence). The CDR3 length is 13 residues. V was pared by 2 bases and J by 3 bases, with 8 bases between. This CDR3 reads CSARQGGYNEQFF. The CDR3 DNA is TGCAGTGCTAGACAGGGGGGCTACAATGAGCAGTTCTTC.

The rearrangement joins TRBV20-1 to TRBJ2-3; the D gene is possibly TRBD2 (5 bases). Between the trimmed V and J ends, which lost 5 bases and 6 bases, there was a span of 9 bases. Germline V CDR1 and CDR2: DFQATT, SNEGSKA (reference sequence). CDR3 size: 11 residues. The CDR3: CSADYGDTQYF. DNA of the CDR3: TGCAGTGCTGACTACGGGGATACGCAGTATTTT.

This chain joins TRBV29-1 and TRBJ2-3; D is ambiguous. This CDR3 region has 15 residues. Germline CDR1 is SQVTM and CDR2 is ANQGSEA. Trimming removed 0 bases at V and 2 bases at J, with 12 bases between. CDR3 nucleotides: TGCAGCGTTGAAGAAACTGTCGGTCCCACAGATACGCAGTATTTT. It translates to CSVEETVGPTDTQYF.

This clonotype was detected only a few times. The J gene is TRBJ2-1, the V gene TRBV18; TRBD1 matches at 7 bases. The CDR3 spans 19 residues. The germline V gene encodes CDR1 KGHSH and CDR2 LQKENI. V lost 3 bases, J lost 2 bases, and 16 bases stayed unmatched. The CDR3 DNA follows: TGTGCCAGCTCACCGCTAACCCCCCGGGGACAGCGAACCTACAATGAGCAGTTCTTC. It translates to CASSPLTPRGQRTYNEQFF.

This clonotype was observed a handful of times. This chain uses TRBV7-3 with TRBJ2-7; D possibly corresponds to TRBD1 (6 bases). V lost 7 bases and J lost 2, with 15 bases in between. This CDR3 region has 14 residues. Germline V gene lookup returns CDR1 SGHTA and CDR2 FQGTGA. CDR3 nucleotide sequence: TGTGCCAGCAACGACGGGACATATCCCTACGAGCAGTACTTC. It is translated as CASNDGTYPYEQYF.

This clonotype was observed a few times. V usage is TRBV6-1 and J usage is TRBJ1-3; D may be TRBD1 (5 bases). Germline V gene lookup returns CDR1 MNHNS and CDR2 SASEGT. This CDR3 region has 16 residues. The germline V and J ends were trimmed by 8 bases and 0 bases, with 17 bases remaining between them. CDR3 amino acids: CASGDSRRTSGNTIYF. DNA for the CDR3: TGTGCCAGCGGGGACTCCCGTCGGACCTCTGGAAACACCATATATTTT.

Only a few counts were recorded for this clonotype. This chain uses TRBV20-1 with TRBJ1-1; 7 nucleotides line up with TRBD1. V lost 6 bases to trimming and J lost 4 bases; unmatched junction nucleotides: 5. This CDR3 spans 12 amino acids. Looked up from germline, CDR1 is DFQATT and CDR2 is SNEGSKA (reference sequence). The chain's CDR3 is CSALRQGTEAFF. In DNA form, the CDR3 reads TGCAGTGCGCTTAGACAGGGCACTGAAGCTTTCTTT.

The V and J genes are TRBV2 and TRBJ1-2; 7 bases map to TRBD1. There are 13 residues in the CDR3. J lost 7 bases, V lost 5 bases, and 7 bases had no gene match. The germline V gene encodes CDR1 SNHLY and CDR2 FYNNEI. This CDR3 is CASSWDSPGGYTF. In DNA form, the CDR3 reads TGTGCCAGCAGTTGGGACAGTCCGGGTGGCTACACCTTC.

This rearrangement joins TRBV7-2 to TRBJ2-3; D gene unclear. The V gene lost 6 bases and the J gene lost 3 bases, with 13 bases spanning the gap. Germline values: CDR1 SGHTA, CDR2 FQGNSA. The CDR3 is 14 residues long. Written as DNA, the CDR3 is TGTGCCAGCAGTTCGGTAGGGCGGACAGATACGCAGTATTTT. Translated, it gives CASSSVGRTDTQYF.

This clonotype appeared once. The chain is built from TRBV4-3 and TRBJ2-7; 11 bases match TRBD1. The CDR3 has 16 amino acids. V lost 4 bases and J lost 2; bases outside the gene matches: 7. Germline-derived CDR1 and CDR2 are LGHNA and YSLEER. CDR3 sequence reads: CASSPEGTGGTYEQYF. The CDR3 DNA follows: TGCGCCAGCAGCCCCGAGGGGACAGGGGGAACCTACGAGCAGTACTTC.

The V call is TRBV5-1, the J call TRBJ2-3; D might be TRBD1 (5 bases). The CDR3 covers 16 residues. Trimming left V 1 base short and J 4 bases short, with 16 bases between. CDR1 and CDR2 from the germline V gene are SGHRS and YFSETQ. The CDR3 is CASSLKQVLRSDTQYF. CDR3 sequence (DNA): TGCGCCAGCAGCTTGAAACAGGTCCTCAGGTCAGATACGCAGTATTTT.

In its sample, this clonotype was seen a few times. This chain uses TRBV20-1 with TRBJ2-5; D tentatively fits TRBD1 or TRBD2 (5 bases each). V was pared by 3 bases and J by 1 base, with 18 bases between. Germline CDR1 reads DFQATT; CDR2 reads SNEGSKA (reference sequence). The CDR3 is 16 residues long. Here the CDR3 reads CSARRAGNVLQETQYF. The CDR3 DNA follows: TGCAGTGCTAGGAGGGCAGGGAATGTGCTCCAAGAGACCCAGTACTTC.

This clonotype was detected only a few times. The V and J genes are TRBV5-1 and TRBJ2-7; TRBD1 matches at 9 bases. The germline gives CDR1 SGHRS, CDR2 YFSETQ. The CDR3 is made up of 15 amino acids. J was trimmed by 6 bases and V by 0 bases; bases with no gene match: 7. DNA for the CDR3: TGCGCCAGCAGCTTGGGCCCGGGACAGGGAGGCGAGCAGTACTTC. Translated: CASSLGPGQGGEQYF.

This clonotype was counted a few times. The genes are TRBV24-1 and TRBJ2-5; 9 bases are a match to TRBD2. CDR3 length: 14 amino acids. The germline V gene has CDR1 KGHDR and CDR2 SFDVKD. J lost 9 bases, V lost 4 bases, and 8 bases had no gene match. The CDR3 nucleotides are TGTGCCACCAGTGAAGCCTGGCGGGAGGGGCCCCAGTACTTC. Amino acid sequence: CATSEAWREGPQYF.

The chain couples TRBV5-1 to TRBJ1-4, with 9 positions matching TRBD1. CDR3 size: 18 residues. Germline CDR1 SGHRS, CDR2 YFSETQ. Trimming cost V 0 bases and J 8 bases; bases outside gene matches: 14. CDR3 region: CASSLADRTGVNGEKLFF. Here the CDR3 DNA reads TGCGCCAGCAGCTTGGCAGACCGGACAGGGGTGAATGGAGAAAAACTGTTTTTT.

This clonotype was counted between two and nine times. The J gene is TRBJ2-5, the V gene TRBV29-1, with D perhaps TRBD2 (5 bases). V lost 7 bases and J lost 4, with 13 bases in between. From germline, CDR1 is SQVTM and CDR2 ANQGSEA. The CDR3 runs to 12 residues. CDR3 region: CSGGRAGETQYF. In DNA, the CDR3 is TGCAGCGGTGGGCGGGCAGGAGAGACCCAGTACTTC.

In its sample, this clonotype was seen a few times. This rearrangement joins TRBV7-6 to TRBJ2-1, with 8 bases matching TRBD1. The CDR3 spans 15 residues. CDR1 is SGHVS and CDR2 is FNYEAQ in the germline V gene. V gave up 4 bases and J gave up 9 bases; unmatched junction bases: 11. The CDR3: CASSSTGTGYGEQFF. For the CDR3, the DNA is TGTGCCAGCAGCTCCACCGGGACAGGTTACGGTGAGCAGTTCTTC.

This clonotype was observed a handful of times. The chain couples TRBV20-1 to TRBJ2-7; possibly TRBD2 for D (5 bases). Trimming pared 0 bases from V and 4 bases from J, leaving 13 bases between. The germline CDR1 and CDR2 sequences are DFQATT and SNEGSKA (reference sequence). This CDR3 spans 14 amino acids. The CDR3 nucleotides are TGCAGTGCTAGAGAAACTAGATCTTCTTACGAGCAGTACTTC. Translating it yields CSARETRSSYEQYF.

Here the CDR3 DNA reads TGTGCCAGCAGTTGGATTTTAGCCAAAAACATTCAGTACTTC. It is translated as CASSWILAKNIQYF. The rearrangement links TRBV5-6 to TRBJ2-4; no firm D call. The CDR3 runs to 14 residues. Germline V CDR1 and CDR2: SGHDT, YYEEEE. Trimming removed 5 bases at V and 0 bases at J, with 9 bases between.

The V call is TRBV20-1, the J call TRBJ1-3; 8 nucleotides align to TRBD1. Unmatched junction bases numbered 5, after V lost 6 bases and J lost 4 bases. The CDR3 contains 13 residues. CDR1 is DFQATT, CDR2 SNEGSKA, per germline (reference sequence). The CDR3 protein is CSAAGTGGNTIYF. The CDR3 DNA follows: TGCAGTGCCGCAGGGACAGGAGGAAACACCATATATTTT.

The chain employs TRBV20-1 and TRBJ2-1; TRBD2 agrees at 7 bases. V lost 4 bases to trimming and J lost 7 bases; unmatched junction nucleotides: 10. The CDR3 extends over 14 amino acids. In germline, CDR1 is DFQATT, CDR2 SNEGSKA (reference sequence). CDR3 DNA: TGCAGTGCTAACGCGGCAGGGAGGGAAAATGAGCAGTTCTTC. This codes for CSANAAGRENEQFF.

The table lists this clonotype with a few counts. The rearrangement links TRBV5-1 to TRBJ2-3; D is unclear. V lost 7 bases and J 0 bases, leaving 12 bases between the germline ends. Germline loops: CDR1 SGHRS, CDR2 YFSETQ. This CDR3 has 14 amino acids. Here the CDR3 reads CASWVGSSTDTQYF. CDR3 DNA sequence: TGCGCCAGCTGGGTCGGTTCTAGCACAGATACGCAGTATTTT.

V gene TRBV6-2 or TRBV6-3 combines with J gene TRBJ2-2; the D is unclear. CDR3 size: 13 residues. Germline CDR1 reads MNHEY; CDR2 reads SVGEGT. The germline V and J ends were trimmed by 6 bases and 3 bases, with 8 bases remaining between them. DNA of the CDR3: TGTGCCAGCAGGCTAGGCCACACCGGGGAGCTGTTTTTT. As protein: CASRLGHTGELFF.

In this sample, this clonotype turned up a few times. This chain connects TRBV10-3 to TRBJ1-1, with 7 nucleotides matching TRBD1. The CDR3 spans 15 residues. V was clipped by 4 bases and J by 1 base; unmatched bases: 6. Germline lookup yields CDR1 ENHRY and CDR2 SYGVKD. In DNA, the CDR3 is TGTGCCATCAGTGGAGTCCGGGACAGGAACACTGAAGCTTTCTTT. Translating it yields CAISGVRDRNTEAFF.

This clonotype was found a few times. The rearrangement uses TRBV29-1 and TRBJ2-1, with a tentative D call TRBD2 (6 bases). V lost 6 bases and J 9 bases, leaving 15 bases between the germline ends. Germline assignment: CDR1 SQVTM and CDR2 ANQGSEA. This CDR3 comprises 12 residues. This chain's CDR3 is CSVASGLSEQFF. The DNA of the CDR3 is TGCAGCGTCGCCAGCGGGCTGAGTGAGCAGTTCTTC.